Listed below are T cell receptor beta chains from one sample, sequenced in a study of T cells in Graves' hyperthyroidism and ophthalmopathy. TCRdb reprocessed the multiplex PCR reads via MiXCR and lists one record per CDR3 protein. The sample contains about 400,000 distinct CDR3 sequences, about 15% of which appear only once. The sample comprised blood. Receptors were obtained from a woman in her twenties or thirties with Graves' hyperthyroidism. CDR3s include the opening cysteine and the closing phenylalanine or tryptophan. Fields, in order: CDR3 DNA, CDR3 protein, D gene, V gene, clone size, J gene. A D gene is named only where the DNA matches it firmly. The size entry is marked missing in some rows and otherwise reads once, few, many or a size class.

TGCGCCAGCAGTGAGTCGGGCGGGAGCTCCAACGTCCTGACTTTC CASSESGGSSNVLTF TRBD2 TRBV10-2 many TRBJ2-6
TGTGCCAGCAGGGGCCTGACAGCCGGGGGCAATCAGCCCCAGCATTTT CASRGLTAGGNQPQHF NA TRBV2 many TRBJ1-5
TGCGCCAGCGGCGACAGTTCTGGGGCCAACGTCCTGACTTTC CASGDSSGANVLTF NA TRBV5-1 few TRBJ2-6
TGTGCCATCAGTGATTGGCGTAAGAACACTGAAGCTTTCTTT CAISDWRKNTEAFF NA TRBV10-3 many TRBJ1-1
TGTGCCAGCAGTGAATATCTTAGGAGCGGGACCGAGCAGTTCTTC CASSEYLRSGTEQFF TRBD2 TRBV2 many TRBJ2-1
TGTGCCAGCAGTCCTTGGGATTTGGAAGGTTGGCTCCGAGAAGCTTTCTTT CASSPWDLEGWLREAFF NA TRBV5-8 few TRBJ1-1
TGTGCCAGTAGTATGTGGACTAGCGGGGAGAGCACAGATACGCAGTATTTT CASSMWTSGESTDTQYF TRBD2 TRBV19 few TRBJ2-3
TGTGCCAGCTACATGACAGGGGTGGATCAGCCCCAGCATTTT CASYMTGVDQPQHF TRBD1 TRBV28 few TRBJ1-5
TGTGCCAGCACCCCGGCATACTCCTCACCCCTCCACTTT CASTPAYSSPLHF NA TRBV12-3/TRBV12-4 NA TRBJ1-6
TGTGCCAGCAGCTTGTTTGCGGAAGACAATGAGCAGTTCTTC CASSLFAEDNEQFF NA TRBV11-1 many TRBJ2-1
TGTGCCAGCAGCGCCGGGAACTCCTACGAGCAGTACTTC CASSAGNSYEQYF NA TRBV7-9 many TRBJ2-7
TGTGCCAGCAGTCACGGGACAGTGTCCCAGGAGACCCAGTACTTC CASSHGTVSQETQYF TRBD1 TRBV11-2 many TRBJ2-5
TGTGCCAGCAGGTTGGACGGCATGATGTCAGATACGCAGTATTTT CASRLDGMMSDTQYF NA TRBV6-1 NA TRBJ2-3
TGTGCCAGCAGTCGGGGGGGAACTGGGGATACGCAGTATTTT CASSRGGTGDTQYF TRBD2 TRBV28 many TRBJ2-3
TGTGCCAGCCTCGATGACAGCGACTCCTACAATGAGCAGTTCTTC CASLDDSDSYNEQFF NA TRBV6-1 few TRBJ2-1
TGTGCCAGCAGCTTATCCCCAGGACAGGGTTGGGCAGATACGCAGTATTTT CASSLSPGQGWADTQYF TRBD1 TRBV7-2 NA TRBJ2-3
TGTGCCACGGAAGCCTGGGCGGGAGAATCCTACAATGAGCAGTTCTTC CATEAWAGESYNEQFF TRBD2 TRBV19 NA TRBJ2-1
TGTGCCAGCAGCGGTAGCGGGAACCCCACCGGGGAGCTGTTTTTT CASSGSGNPTGELFF TRBD2 TRBV9 once TRBJ2-2
TGTGCCAGCAGCTTAGCGGCAACCACCGGGGAGCTGTTTTTT CASSLAATTGELFF NA TRBV7-6 NA TRBJ2-2
TGTGCCAGCTCACCAGGTGTCCGCGGCACAGATACGCAGTATTTT CASSPGVRGTDTQYF NA TRBV18 many TRBJ2-3
TGCGCCAGCAGCAGCATCCGGACTAGCGGGAAGGTCGAGCAGTACTTC CASSSIRTSGKVEQYF TRBD2 TRBV5-1 many TRBJ2-7
TGTGCCAGCAGTTTAAGGGTCGGGAATCAGCCCCAGCATTTT CASSLRVGNQPQHF NA TRBV28 many TRBJ1-5
TGTGCCAGCGGCCTACAGCCTAGCGCCTACAATGAGCAGTTCTTC CASGLQPSAYNEQFF NA TRBV27 many TRBJ2-1
TGTGCCAGCAGACCTGGACTAGCGGGAGTCCCCGGGGAGCTGTTTTTT CASRPGLAGVPGELFF TRBD2 TRBV27 NA TRBJ2-2
TGTGCCAGCAGTGACAGGGCGAGCACCGGGGAGCTGTTTTTT CASSDRASTGELFF TRBD1 TRBV28 few TRBJ2-2
TGTGCCAGCAGCCTTATTACTGGAAACACCATATATTTT CASSLITGNTIYF NA TRBV9 NA TRBJ1-3
TGTGCCAGTAGTCGAGTACACGGGACTAGCGAAAACTACGAGCAGTACTTC CASSRVHGTSENYEQYF TRBD2 TRBV19 NA TRBJ2-7
TGTGCCAGCAGCTTAGATCAACGCGGGAACACTGAAGCTTTCTTT CASSLDQRGNTEAFF NA TRBV11-2 NA TRBJ1-1
TGTGCCAGCAGTCCAACCCCCGGGACAGGCCCCTACGAGCAGTACTTC CASSPTPGTGPYEQYF TRBD1 TRBV7-9 few TRBJ2-7
TGTGCCACCAGTGAGGGCGGGAGAGGATTCCAAGAGACCCAGTACTTC CATSEGGRGFQETQYF TRBD2 TRBV24-1 NA TRBJ2-5
TGTGCCAGCAGCCCTCAGGGGAGAATGAACACTGAAGCTTTCTTT CASSPQGRMNTEAFF NA TRBV9 NA TRBJ1-1
TGCAGTGCTAGAGTAGTTAACAATCAGCCCCAGCATTTT CSARVVNNQPQHF NA TRBV20-1 few TRBJ1-5
TGTGCCAGCAGCCAAGTTACGGGATCCTTCGAGCAGTACTTC CASSQVTGSFEQYF NA TRBV3-1 many TRBJ2-7
TGTGCCAGCAGTCAAACTAGCGGAGCCTACAATGAGCAGTTCTTC CASSQTSGAYNEQFF TRBD2 TRBV6-1 NA TRBJ2-1
TGCGCCAGCAGCCATCCCTTCGAAGACCGAGAAACCGACGAGCAGTACTTC CASSHPFEDRETDEQYF NA TRBV4-1 few TRBJ2-7
TGTGCCAGCAGTCCAATAGCGGGAGTAGGAGACAATGAGCAGTTCTTC CASSPIAGVGDNEQFF TRBD2 TRBV27 few TRBJ2-1
TGTGCCAGCACCCCGACTAGCGGGAGTCTCAATGAGCAGTTCTTC CASTPTSGSLNEQFF TRBD2 TRBV9 many TRBJ2-1
TGTGCCAGCAGCCTCACTGAAGCTTTCTTT CASSLTEAFF NA TRBV2 many TRBJ1-1
TGCAGTGCTAGAGGTCCAGGTCGGTATGACAATCAGCCCCAGCATTTT CSARGPGRYDNQPQHF NA TRBV20-1 many TRBJ1-5
TGCGCCAGCAGCTTGGATTCCCGGCGTATAGCCTACAATGAGCAGTTCTTC CASSLDSRRIAYNEQFF NA TRBV5-1 few TRBJ2-1
TGTGCCAGCAGTTTACCGACAACTAACTATGGCTACACCTTC CASSLPTTNYGYTF NA TRBV28 many TRBJ1-2